This entry describes one T cell receptor (beta chain). It has no known antigen specificity. Base qualities are not recorded, but no much larger clone differs from it by a single base. At one collaborating source in Seattle, patients were enrolled during active infection and were followed longitudinally through the course of disease. The collaborating institutions used their own protocols to collect whole blood in K2EDTA tubes. For TCRbeta analysis, collaborators shipped samples as frozen whole blood, isolated PBMCs, or DNA extracted from either of those sample types. The data were obtained in a study of blood T cell repertoires in COVID-19 (dated by TCRdb to 2019 to 2021). With regard to the full study: Collaborator samples came from the United States, Italy and Spain and covered acute and convalescent phases of COVID-19. The material from the prospective study consisted of cDNA or gDNA derived from T cells, B-cell-depleted T cells, or PBMCs. Subjects who had been exposed to COVID-19, were actively infected with it, or had recovered from it provided the deeply sampled blood TCRbeta repertoires that made up the dataset. The repertoires were released in a freely available public database intended as a resource for research on the immune response to SARS-CoV-2. The samples were drawn from the first 160 participants of the ongoing ImmuneRACE study and from about 1,200 subjects provided by 6 global collaborators. A de-identified subject ID, COVID-19 status, age in years and sex were almost always included in the sample metadata. Where available, HLA class I and class II types were obtained from metadata supplied by the sample provider rather than from assay-based typing.

After removal of 1 base from V and 5 bases from J, the junction retains 1 base not matched to a gene. In the germline V gene, CDR1 corresponds to SGHTS and CDR2 to YDEGEE. The CDR3, from cysteine to phenylalanine, totals 14 residues. This entry keeps only the CDR3 DNA: 42 bases, framed from base 1. TCRbeta CDR3 regions were amplified from genomic DNA by means of the immunoSEQ Assay, a bias-controlled multiplex PCR. The original methods were these. Nucleated cell counts per sample were estimated from amplification of reference gene primers within the assay. Sequence reads were collapsed and filtered to measure the absolute abundance of every unique TCRbeta CDR3 rearrangement. Productive Simpson clonality was computed per sample as the square root of Simpson's diversity index over productive rearrangements. TCRdb re-hosts the immuneACCESS table, in-frame sequences only. Its copies lack some clones; in the studies checked, an unresolved V gene accounts for under half of them, and the cause for the rest is not known. V, J and clone size are taken as reported in that table, and D and trimming were inferred from the DNA itself. Recorded for this sample are 85,000 to 100,000 clones; 85% to 90% of them occurred a single time. The ten largest clonotypes hold roughly 2% of the sample.

Overall study outcomes, separate from this receptor: The quantity of clinical and demographic metadata differed by source and by participant and was supplied without curation.

Recombination joined TRBV5-8 with TRBJ1-4, and 8 junctional nucleotides match TRBD1. Specimen: peripheral blood. The sequence was collected from a man aged 45-60 years with COVID-19, enrolled during active disease. The CDR3 loop reads CASSLRTGNEKLFF. The sequence in DNA is TGTGCCAGCAGCTTGAGGACAGGGAATGAAAAACTGTTTTTT.